This is a list of T cell receptor beta chains from one sample in a study of type 1 regulatory T cells. TCRdb re-analysed the reads in MiXCR, keeping a single row per CDR3 protein. The data show 60,000 to 70,000 distinct CDR3 sequences, roughly 50% seen once. Their antigens are not known. The material sequenced was cultured non-Tr1 T cells, either the whole culture or a sorted T cell fraction (not recorded which). These receptors were taken from a human donor in good health. CDR3s include the opening cysteine and the closing phenylalanine or tryptophan. Fields, in order: CDR3 protein, J gene, CDR3 length, V gene.

CDR3: CASSALQQGRYGYTF; J: TRBJ1-2; length: 15; V: TRBV9
CDR3: CASSSGTSGGANTQYF; J: TRBJ2-3; length: 16; V: TRBV4-3
CDR3: CASSPYRGFTEAFF; J: TRBJ1-1; length: 14; V: TRBV12-3/TRBV12-4
CDR3: CASTKRGGITGELFF; J: TRBJ2-2; length: 15; V: TRBV6-5
CDR3: CASTARTEDYGYTF; J: TRBJ1-2; length: 14; V: TRBV4-1
CDR3: CASRQFRGYTF; J: TRBJ1-2; length: 11; V: TRBV19
CDR3: CASSLSSGGGRAFF; J: TRBJ1-1; length: 14; V: TRBV27
CDR3: CASSPNLGQPYGYTF; J: TRBJ1-2; length: 15; V: TRBV12-3/TRBV12-4
CDR3: CAWGVRDRGNVKQYF; J: TRBJ2-7; length: 15; V: TRBV30
CDR3: CASSWEGLTDTQYF; J: TRBJ2-3; length: 14; V: TRBV2
CDR3: CASSLGRGGRNEQFF; J: TRBJ2-1; length: 15; V: TRBV12-3/TRBV12-4
CDR3: CASSSQGLYQETQYF; J: TRBJ2-5; length: 15; V: TRBV2